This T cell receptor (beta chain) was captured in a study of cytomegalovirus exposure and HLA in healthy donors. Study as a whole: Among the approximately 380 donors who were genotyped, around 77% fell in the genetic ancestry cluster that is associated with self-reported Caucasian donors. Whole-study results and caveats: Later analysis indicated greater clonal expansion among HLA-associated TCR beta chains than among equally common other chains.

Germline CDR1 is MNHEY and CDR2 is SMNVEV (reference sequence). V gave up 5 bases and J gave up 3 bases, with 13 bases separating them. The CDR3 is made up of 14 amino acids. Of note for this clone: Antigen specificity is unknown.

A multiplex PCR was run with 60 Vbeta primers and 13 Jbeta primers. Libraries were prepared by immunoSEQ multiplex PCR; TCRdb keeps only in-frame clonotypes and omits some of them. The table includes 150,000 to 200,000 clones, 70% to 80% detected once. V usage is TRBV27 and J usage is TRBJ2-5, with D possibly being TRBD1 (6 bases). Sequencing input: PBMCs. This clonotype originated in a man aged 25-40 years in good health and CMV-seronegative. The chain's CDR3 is CASSRSGDKETQYF. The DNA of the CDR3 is TGTGCCAGCAGTCGATCAGGGGATAAAGAGACCCAGTACTTC.